Presented here are 16 T cell receptor beta chains from one specimen sequenced in a study of Graves' ophthalmopathy and Graves' hyperthyroidism. The authors amplified TCR beta CDR3 regions, and they did so from RNA transcripts for repertoire sequencing. First-round RT-PCR used HTBI primers; second-round multiplex PCR followed. From the multiplex PCR reads, TCRdb called clonotypes with MiXCR, one entry per CDR3 protein. The table records around 1,000,000 distinct CDR3 sequences, about two fifths of them present only once. Source material: peripheral blood or thyroid tissue (not recorded which). The receptor source for this set is an adult man with Graves' hyperthyroidism.

On this clonotype itself: One end of the junction does not line up with germline, which may come from a read error. The rearrangement joins TRBV4-1 to TRBJ2-7, with D possibly being TRBD1 (6 bases). This CDR3 contains 14 residues. Germline CDR1 reads MGHRA; CDR2 reads YSYEKL. The CDR3 loop is CASSQAGTMYEQYF. The CDR3 DNA reads TGTGCCAGCAGCCAAGCCGGGACAATGTACGAGCAGTACTTC.

CDR3 coding DNA: TGTGCCAGCAGCTTAGGGGGCGCAGATAATTCACCCCTCCACTTT. Encoded protein: CASSLGGADNSPLHF. The rearrangement joins TRBV7-9 to TRBJ1-6; maybe TRBD1 (5 bases). The CDR3 totals 15 residues. Germline CDR1 reads SEHNR; CDR2 reads FQNEAQ (reference sequence). Trimming cost V 1 base and J 5 bases, with 9 bases left between them. The full variable domain, with the rest looked up from reference TRBV7-9 and TRBJ1-6, is DTGVSQNPRHKITKRGQNVTFRCDPISEHNRLYWYRQTLGQGPEFLTYFQNEAQLEKSRLLSDRFSAERPKGSFSTLEIQRTEQGDSAMYLCASSLGGADNSPLHFGNGTRLTVT.

This clonotype has at least ten counts. The rearrangement uses TRBV7-8 and TRBJ2-5; D is unclear. The CDR3 spans 15 residues. Trimming took off 5 bases at V and 1 base at J, with 14 bases between the two ends. Germline V CDR1 and CDR2: SGHVS, FQNEAQ. Here the CDR3 reads CASSNIDFTQETQYF. CDR3 DNA: TGTGCCAGCAGCAACATAGACTTTACCCAAGAGACCCAGTACTTC.

This clonotype was counted ten times or more. The CDR3 reads CASTPDRARNYGYTF. DNA of the CDR3: TGTGCCAGCACCCCCGACAGGGCACGTAACTATGGCTACACCTTC. The chain combines TRBV7-2 with TRBJ1-2, with TRBD1 identical over 7 bases. The CDR3 sequence is 15 residues long. The V gene end was trimmed by 7 bases and the J gene end by 1 base; junction bases not matched to a gene: 9. Germline CDR1 and CDR2: SGHTA and FQGNSA.

The chain is built from TRBV20-1 and TRBJ1-5; D might be TRBD1 (6 bases). The germline CDR1 and CDR2 sequences are DFQATT and SNEGSKA (reference sequence). The CDR3 totals 15 residues. Trimming pared 1 base from V and 6 bases from J, leaving 16 bases between. The CDR3 region is CSARAPEGGVQPQHF. CDR3 DNA: TGCAGTGCTAGAGCACCGGAGGGGGGAGTTCAGCCCCAGCATTTT.

In this sample, this clonotype turned up many times. The chain recombines TRBV20-1 with TRBJ2-5, with D unclear. The germline V and J ends were trimmed by 4 bases and 1 base, with 13 bases remaining between them. The length of the CDR3 is 14 residues. Germline CDR1 and CDR2: DFQATT and SNEGSKA (reference sequence). In nucleotides, the CDR3 is TGCAGTGCTACCGGGCGGCCGACCCAAGAGACCCAGTACTTC. Its translation is CSATGRPTQETQYF.

V usage is TRBV10-3 and J usage is TRBJ2-7; 7 bases map to TRBD1. Per germline, CDR1 ENHRY and CDR2 SYGVKD. After removal of 4 bases from V and 3 bases from J, the junction contained 6 bases not matched to a gene. This CDR3 spans 14 amino acids. The CDR3 loop reads CAISVGTEHYEQYF. The CDR3 region has the DNA TGTGCCATCAGTGTGGGGACAGAACACTACGAGCAGTACTTC.

The sample holds a few counts of this clonotype. The chain employs TRBV10-3 and TRBJ2-6; D might be TRBD1 or TRBD2, each matching 6 bases. CDR1 is ENHRY, CDR2 SYGVKD, per germline. This CDR3 comprises 18 residues. Trimming left V 10 bases short and J 0 bases short, with 22 bases between. The CDR3 coding sequence is TGTGCCAGCAGCCCAAGGGGGAGGAGCGGCTCTGGGGCCAACGTCCTGACTTTC. Amino acid sequence: CASSPRGRSGSGANVLTF.

The sample holds a few counts of this clonotype. The chain combines TRBV3-1 with TRBJ2-2; D is perhaps TRBD2 (5 bases). The V gene's germline CDR1 is LGHDT and CDR2 YNNKEL (reference sequence). This CDR3 is 11 amino acids long. Trimming shortened V by 8 bases and J by 6 bases, and 7 bases separated the two germline ends. In DNA form, the CDR3 reads TGTGCCAGCGGAGGACCCGGGGAGCTGTTTTTT. It specifies CASGGPGELFF.

The J gene is TRBJ2-7, the V gene TRBV5-1; TRBD2 matches at 8 bases. Looked up from germline, CDR1 is SGHRS and CDR2 is YFSETQ. The CDR3 contains 16 residues. J lost 4 bases, V lost 3 bases, and 12 bases had no gene match. DNA of the CDR3: TGCGCCAGCAGCTCACTAGCGGCCGAGACCATATACGAGCAGTACTTC. It specifies CASSSLAAETIYEQYF.

At least ten counts were recorded for this clonotype. V and J are TRBV29-1 and TRBJ2-5; D unclear. The CDR3 length is 12 residues. CDR1 is SQVTM and CDR2 is ANQGSEA in the germline V gene. The V and J ends lost 6 bases and 2 bases respectively, with 10 bases between them. As DNA, the CDR3 is TGCAGCGTGCTGCGTGGGCAAGAGACCCAGTACTTC. Protein: CSVLRGQETQYF.

This clonotype came up many times. The gene calls are TRBV2 and TRBJ1-5; 8 positions match TRBD1. The V gene's germline CDR1 is SNHLY and CDR2 FYNNEI. The CDR3 covers 16 residues. The V gene end was trimmed by 2 bases and the J gene end by 2 bases; junction bases not matched to a gene: 5. The CDR3 spells CASSEQGAVGNQPQHF. The CDR3 DNA is TGTGCCAGCAGTGAACAGGGGGCTGTGGGCAATCAGCCCCAGCATTTT.

This clonotype occurred many times. The chain couples TRBV9 to TRBJ2-2; D is unclear. CDR1 and CDR2 from the germline V gene are SGDLS and YYNGEE. V was pared by 4 bases and J by 6 bases, with 7 bases between. The CDR3 extends over 12 amino acids. In DNA, the CDR3 is TGTGCCAGCAGCCGCTCATCCGGGGAGCTGTTTTTT. Translating gives CASSRSSGELFF.

This clonotype was observed many times. V and J are TRBV10-3 and TRBJ2-7; either TRBD1 or TRBD2 may fit D (5 bases each). The CDR3 contains 13 residues. Between the trimmed V and J ends, which lost 4 bases and 2 bases, there was a span of 9 bases. Germline V gene sequence: CDR1 ENHRY, CDR2 SYGVKD. CDR3 DNA: TGTGCCATCAGTGTTAAGGGACCCTACGAGCAGTACTTC. Translating gives CAISVKGPYEQYF.

This clonotype was observed a few times. This chain connects TRBV5-6 to TRBJ1-6, with 10 bases aligning to TRBD1. The CDR3 sequence is 16 residues long. Losses at the gene ends were 4 bases for V and 8 bases for J; bases not matched to a gene: 9. The germline V gene has CDR1 SGHDT and CDR2 YYEEEE. The CDR3 nucleotides are TGTGCCAGCAGCCAACCAGGGACAGGGGAGGATTCACCCCTCCACTTT. The encoded protein is CASSQPGTGEDSPLHF.

Details on this clonotype: It may be a read error: a sequence one base away is much more abundant. Since the CDR3 does not end with the conserved phenylalanine or tryptophan, this likely comes from a read error. This rearrangement joins TRBV9 to TRBJ2-7; 10 nucleotides align to TRBD1. Germline V gene lookup returns CDR1 SGDLS and CDR2 YYNGEE. With 4 bases clipped from V and 4 bases from J, the junction kept 5 bases outside the gene matches. The CDR3 is 14 amino acids. CDR3 region: CASSTGTGVYEQYL. CDR3 DNA: TGTGCCAGCAGCACCGGGACAGGGGTGTACGAGCAGTACCTC.